This T cell receptor (beta chain) was captured in a study of OX40 agonist ivuxolimab in advanced cancers. About the full investigation: Ivuxolimab, which targeted the costimulatory receptor OX40 (CD134), was an agonistic, fully human IgG2 monoclonal antibody. Intravenous ivuxolimab was administered to patients every 2 weeks at six dose levels: 0.01, 0.1, 0.3, 1.5, 3 and 10 mg/kg. Of the roughly 52 dose-escalation patients, hepatocellular carcinoma was present in about 20, melanoma in approximately 15, renal cell carcinoma in 9 and head and neck cancer in 9. A male proportion of about 79% and a mean age of approximately 58 years, ranging from roughly 23 to 85, were recorded for the dose-escalation cohort. Prior anti-PD-1, anti-PD-L1 or anti-CTLA-4 therapy was permitted, and checkpoint inhibitors had been received by less than 45% of dose-escalation patients. Three dose-escalation patients achieved partial responses, one with hepatocellular carcinoma and two with cutaneous melanoma. Peripheral TCRbeta sequencing aimed to test whether ivuxolimab altered TCR sequence diversity and caused clonal T-cell expansion. The paper covers the monotherapy dose-escalation part of the phase I ivuxolimab trial, which included N ≈ 57 patients. Study-level results and caveats: Low levels of normalized T-cell clonal expansion were also seen in some patients who did not respond. After ivuxolimab, CD8+ T cells had more expanded clones than CD4+ T cells on average. Antigen specificity was not determined for the clonally expanded peripheral T cells. At doses from 0.1 to 3.0 mg/kg, clonal expansion was seen in both CD4+ and CD8+ blood T cells between baseline and week 6. In the 0.1-3.0 mg/kg groups, partial responders were among the patients with the lowest normalized peripheral clonal expansion, particularly in CD8+ T cells.

For sequencing of the TCRbeta CDR3 region, genomic DNA was extracted from the sorted cells. TCRbeta CDR3 regions were sequenced using the immunoSEQ Assay. In its TCRdb copy, this immuneACCESS table keeps in-frame sequences only and misses some clones. Where compared with another copy, unresolved V genes explain less than half of these, and the others have no known cause. The sample has about 80,000 clones on record, around 83% of them singletons. Around 0.76% of the sample is in the top ten clones. This clone was detected once. Its recognized antigen is unknown. Base qualities were left out, and no much larger clone turns up one base away. CDR1 and CDR2 are read off the germline V gene as SGHTA and FQGNSA. The CDR3 covers 13 residues, taking in both the cysteine and the phenylalanine. The read is trimmed to its CDR3 DNA, 39 bases read in frame from base 1. V lost 0 bases and J lost 8 bases; the stretch between them is 10 bases long.

The trial excluded patients who had a history of autoimmune disease or who were on systemic immunosuppression. In every dose cohort, peripheral blood was drawn for TCR sequencing at baseline, cycle 4 day 1, and cycle 7 day 1. The samples were taken from a phase I, first-in-human, multicenter, open-label dose-escalation trial of ivuxolimab. Adults with locally advanced or metastatic melanoma, renal cell, hepatocellular, or head and neck squamous cell carcinoma were enrolled in the trial. Before TCR sequencing, CD4+ T cells and CD8+ T cells were sorted from peripheral blood as separate populations. The chain was built from TRBV7-2 and TRBJ1-2; a tentative D match to TRBD1 spans 6 bases. This clonotype originated in an adult with an advanced solid tumor such as melanoma, head and neck, liver or kidney cancer. This specimen was CD4+ or CD8+ T cells sorted from blood, taken in a trial of the OX40 agonist ivuxolimab. Here is the DNA: TGTGCCAGCAGCTTAGCACCACAGGGAGGCTACACCTTC. Translated, this is CASSLAPQGGYTF.